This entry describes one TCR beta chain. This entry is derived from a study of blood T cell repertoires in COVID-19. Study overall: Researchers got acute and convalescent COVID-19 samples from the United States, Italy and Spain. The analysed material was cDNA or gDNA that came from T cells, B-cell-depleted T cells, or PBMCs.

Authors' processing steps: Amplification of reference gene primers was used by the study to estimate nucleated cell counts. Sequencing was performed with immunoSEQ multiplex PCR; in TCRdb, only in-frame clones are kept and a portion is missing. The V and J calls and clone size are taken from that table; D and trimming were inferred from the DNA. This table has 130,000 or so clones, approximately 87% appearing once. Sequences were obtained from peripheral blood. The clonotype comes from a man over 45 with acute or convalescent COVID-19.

CDR3 DNA sequence: TGTGCCAGCAGCAACCTGACAGGGAAAACTAGCGGGAGGGCCCAAGATACGCAGTATTTT. This sequence encodes CASSNLTGKTSGRAQDTQYF. The chain has TRBV7-7 and TRBJ2-3; 13 bases align to TRBD2. Germline CDR1 and CDR2: SSHAT and FNYEAQ (reference sequence). The CDR3 has 20 residues. Trimming cost V 5 bases and J 5 bases; bases outside gene matches: 19.